The 27 T cell receptor beta chains below come from one sample, sequenced in a study of T-cell memory formation after mild COVID-19. A single record per CDR3 protein comes from TCRdb applying MiXCR to the 5' RACE reads. The sample holds 470,000 or so distinct CDR3 sequences, roughly 23% seen once. The source material was PBMCs or a T cell subset sorted from them (not recorded which). These receptor sequences come from an adult woman who had mild COVID-19 (a few samples of this study predate the infection). Cell type and time point are not known.

The gene calls are TRBV20-1 and TRBJ2-1, with 10 bases aligning to TRBD2. The CDR3 has 15 amino acids. The germline V gene encodes CDR1 DFQATT and CDR2 SNEGSKA (reference sequence). V lost 1 base, J lost 3 bases, and 3 bases stayed unmatched. In nucleotides, the CDR3 is TGCAGTGCTAGAGTGTTAGCGGGAGGCTACAATGAGCAGTTCTTC. It specifies CSARVLAGGYNEQFF.

The chain links TRBV11-3 to TRBJ2-7, with D maybe TRBD1 (5 bases). Germline CDR1 and CDR2: SGHNT and YENEEA. The CDR3 is made up of 14 amino acids. V was trimmed by 5 bases and J by 0 bases, leaving 11 bases between them. CDR3 amino acids: CASSEGTGSYEQYF. The CDR3 nucleotides read TGTGCCAGCAGCGAAGGAACAGGCTCCTACGAGCAGTACTTC.

V usage is TRBV29-1 and J usage is TRBJ1-3; possibly TRBD1 for D (5 bases). CDR3 length: 15 residues. Trimming pared 7 bases from V and 0 bases from J, leaving 16 bases between. Germline V gives CDR1 SQVTM, CDR2 ANQGSEA. The CDR3 coding sequence is TGCAGCGCCGCCCGTCAGGGATCCTCTGGAAACACCATATATTTT. This sequence encodes CSAARQGSSGNTIYF.

V and J are TRBV28 and TRBJ1-2, with no clear D. V lost 3 bases to trimming and J lost 4 bases, with 15 bases between them. Germline CDR1 reads MDHEN; CDR2 reads SYDVKM. The CDR3 has 15 residues. CDR3 residues: CASSLRAASRYGYTF. The CDR3 DNA reads as TGTGCCAGCAGTTTGCGGGCAGCGTCTCGCTATGGCTACACCTTC.

The table lists this clonotype with a few counts. V is TRBV9 and J is TRBJ2-5, with TRBD2 matching over 12 bases. Germline trimming cut 3 bases from V and 0 bases from J; bases unmatched to any gene: 9. The CDR3 has 18 amino acids. Per germline, CDR1 SGDLS and CDR2 YYNGEE. The CDR3 coding sequence is TGTGCCAGCAGCGATAGACTAGCGGGGGCTGAGTACCAAGAGACCCAGTACTTC. Its protein is CASSDRLAGAEYQETQYF.

The rearrangement links TRBV3-1 to TRBJ2-5; 8 nucleotides match TRBD2. The germline V gene encodes CDR1 LGHDT and CDR2 YNNKEL (reference sequence). This CDR3 is built from 16 residues. V was clipped by 4 bases and J by 4 bases; unmatched bases: 11. The CDR3 nucleotides are TGTGCCAGCAGCCCCTTTAGCGGGGAAGAGGGAGAGACCCAGTACTTC. It translates to CASSPFSGEEGETQYF.

The CDR3 loop reads CASRPLDRNTEAFF. The DNA of the CDR3 is TGTGCCAGCAGGCCATTGGACAGGAACACTGAAGCTTTCTTT. The chain couples TRBV6-5 to TRBJ1-1; the D gene is possibly TRBD1 (6 bases). The length of the CDR3 is 14 residues. Trimming stripped 6 bases from V and 1 base from J, with 12 bases between. Germline V gene sequence: CDR1 MNHEY, CDR2 SVGAGI.

The rearrangement links TRBV12-3 or TRBV12-4 to TRBJ2-1; 9 nucleotides agree with TRBD2. V trimming: 1 base; J trimming: 5 bases; junction bases outside the gene matches: 9. The CDR3 is 17 amino acids. CDR3 DNA: TGTGCCAGCAGTTTAGGCGGGAGGGCCACAAAGGACAATGAGCAGTTCTTC. Translated: CASSLGGRATKDNEQFF.

The CDR3 loop reads CANRDPGYEQYF. The CDR3 DNA follows: TGTGCCAACAGGGATCCGGGGTACGAGCAGTACTTC. The rearrangement links TRBV10-3 to TRBJ2-7; perhaps TRBD1 as D (6 bases). V was pared by 10 bases and J by 4 bases, with 14 bases between. This CDR3 spans 12 amino acids. Germline V lookup: CDR1 ENHRY, CDR2 SYGVKD.

V is TRBV19 and J is TRBJ1-1; 7 nucleotides match TRBD1. The CDR3 is 18 residues long. The V gene end was trimmed by 8 bases and the J gene end by 0 bases; junction bases not matched to a gene: 18. Germline V gene lookup returns CDR1 LNHDA and CDR2 SQIVND (reference sequence). The CDR3 loop is CASQPIRDSRTMNTEAFF. The CDR3 DNA reads as TGTGCCAGTCAACCCATCCGGGACAGCCGAACCATGAACACTGAAGCTTTCTTT.

The J gene is TRBJ1-6, the V gene TRBV7-9, with no clear D. V was shortened by 1 base and J by 11 bases, with 12 bases between the two germline ends. Per germline, CDR1 SEHNR and CDR2 FQNEAQ (reference sequence). The length of the CDR3 is 14 residues. The CDR3 DNA is TGTGCCAGCAGCTTAGAGGTCGCCCAGCCACCCCTCCACTTT. Its protein is CASSLEVAQPPLHF. Using reference TRBV7-9 and TRBJ1-6 for the parts outside the CDR3, the full variable domain is DTGVSQNPRHKITKRGQNVTFRCDPISEHNRLYWYRQTLGQGPEFLTYFQNEAQLEKSRLLSDRFSAERPKGSFSTLEIQRTEQGDSAMYLCASSLEVAQPPLHFGNGTRLTVT.

This rearrangement joins TRBV25-1 to TRBJ1-1; TRBD1 is a possible D gene (5 bases). The V end was cut by 3 bases, the J end by 5 bases, with 19 bases between. Germline CDR1 is MGHDK and CDR2 is SYGVNS. The CDR3 is 16 amino acids. CDR3 DNA: TGTGCCAGCAGTGAGGCCCTCGGCGGGGGAAGAACTGAAGCTTTCTTT. It specifies CASSEALGGGRTEAFF.

This clonotype was detected only a few times. The chain uses TRBV12-3 or TRBV12-4 and TRBJ1-1; 7 bases agree with TRBD1. Losses at the gene ends were 5 bases for V and 4 bases for J; bases not matched to a gene: 7. The CDR3 extends over 14 amino acids. CDR3 DNA sequence: TGTGCCAGCAGTCGGTCCAGGGGGATCACTGAAGCTTTCTTT. It yields the protein CASSRSRGITEAFF.

This clonotype was counted between two and nine times. The chain recombines TRBV15 with TRBJ2-5; TRBD2 aligns across 8 bases. This CDR3 is 18 amino acids long. Losses at the gene ends were 1 base for V and 4 bases for J; bases not matched to a gene: 14. CDR1 is LNHNV, CDR2 YYDKDF, per germline (reference sequence). The CDR3 sequence: CATSRVFTSGGIGETQYF. CDR3 sequence (DNA): TGTGCCACCAGCAGAGTTTTCACTAGCGGAGGGATCGGAGAGACCCAGTACTTC.

This chain joins TRBV6-5 and TRBJ2-7, with TRBD1 identical over 9 bases. The CDR3 runs to 14 residues. V gave up 2 bases and J gave up 2 bases; unmatched junction bases: 1. Germline V gene data show CDR1 as MNHEY and CDR2 as SVGAGI. The chain's CDR3 is CASSYRTGAYEQYF. Here the CDR3 DNA reads TGTGCCAGCAGTTACCGGACAGGGGCCTACGAGCAGTACTTC.

The sample holds a few counts of this clonotype. The chain links TRBV25-1 to TRBJ1-5; no firm D call. V dropped 4 bases and J dropped 4 bases, with 11 bases sitting between them. The CDR3 has 14 amino acids. CDR1 and CDR2 from the germline V gene are MGHDK and SYGVNS. The CDR3 sequence is CASSGPAANQPQHF. CDR3 DNA sequence: TGTGCCAGCAGTGGCCCCGCCGCTAATCAGCCCCAGCATTTT.

This clonotype appeared a few times. This sequence joins TRBV7-9 and TRBJ2-7; D perhaps matches TRBD2 (5 bases). Germline V gene data show CDR1 as SEHNR and CDR2 as FQNEAQ (reference sequence). V lost 4 bases and J 2 bases, leaving 15 bases between the germline ends. CDR3 length: 15 amino acids. CDR3 in amino acids: CASSSPGTRPYEQYF. CDR3 DNA: TGTGCCAGCAGCTCACCGGGAACACGGCCCTACGAGCAGTACTTC. The variable domain in full, with the rest retrieved from reference TRBV7-9 and TRBJ2-7, is DTGVSQNPRHKITKRGQNVTFRCDPISEHNRLYWYRQTLGQGPEFLTYFQNEAQLEKSRLLSDRFSAERPKGSFSTLEIQRTEQGDSAMYLCASSSPGTRPYEQYFGPGTRLTVT.

In this sample, this clonotype turned up a few times. The chain links TRBV21-1 to TRBJ2-1. TRBV21-1 is marked as a pseudogene. The CDR3 is 13 amino acids. CDR3 amino acids: CASNGSSYNEQFF. For the CDR3, the DNA is TGTGCCAGCAACGGGAGCTCCTACAATGAGCAGTTCTTC.

The chain has TRBV5-4 and TRBJ2-6, with D possibly TRBD1 on 6 matching bases. This CDR3 comprises 17 residues. V shed 4 bases and J shed 1 base, with 15 bases lying between them. CDR1 SGHNT and CDR2 YYREEE come from the germline V gene (reference sequence). CDR3 in amino acids: CASSHRDTVSGANVLTF. The DNA of the CDR3 is TGTGCCAGCAGCCATCGGGACACCGTTTCTGGGGCCAACGTCCTGACTTTC.

The chain links TRBV7-3 to TRBJ2-1; D is possibly TRBD1 or TRBD2 (5 bases each). Trimming left V 1 base short and J 8 bases short, with 21 bases between. The CDR3 spans 17 residues. CDR1 SGHTA and CDR2 FQGTGA come from the germline V gene. CDR3 sequence reads: CASSLRGTAAPPDEQFF. CDR3 nucleotides: TGTGCCAGCAGCTTAAGGGGGACCGCGGCTCCTCCGGATGAGCAGTTCTTC.

This clonotype has a handful of counts. The chain couples TRBV20-1 to TRBJ1-1; 7 bases are a match to TRBD1. The ends lost 3 bases at V and 0 bases at J; junction bases unmatched: 13. Germline assignment: CDR1 DFQATT and CDR2 SNEGSKA (reference sequence). There are 17 residues in the CDR3. The CDR3 sequence: CSASSGGKGRLNTEAFF. The CDR3 DNA reads as TGCAGTGCTAGTTCAGGGGGAAAGGGTAGGTTGAACACTGAAGCTTTCTTT.

The V and J genes are TRBV7-6 and TRBJ1-3; D is ambiguous. Germline CDR1 and CDR2: SGHVS and FNYEAQ. The CDR3 runs 18 residues. V shed 1 base and J shed 0 bases, with 16 bases lying between them. This chain's CDR3 is CASSLVVGRQSSGNTIYF. The DNA of the CDR3 is TGTGCCAGCAGCTTAGTCGTCGGCAGACAATCCTCTGGAAACACCATATATTTT.

This chain links TRBV29-1 with TRBJ2-3; D possibly corresponds to TRBD1 (5 bases). Trimming shortened V by 5 bases and J by 0 bases, and 12 bases separated the two germline ends. The CDR3 is 14 residues long. Germline V lookup: CDR1 SQVTM, CDR2 ANQGSEA. CDR3 sequence: CSVSPGRSTDTQYF. The DNA for the CDR3 is TGCAGCGTTTCCCCAGGGCGGAGCACAGATACGCAGTATTTT.

The chain links TRBV7-9 to TRBJ2-2; D unclear. V gave up 5 bases and J gave up 7 bases, with 8 bases separating them. This CDR3 is 12 amino acids long. The germline V gene has CDR1 SEHNR and CDR2 FQNEAQ (reference sequence). The CDR3 region has the DNA TGTGCCAGCAGCGGAAAGGGCGGGGAGCTGTTTTTT. Amino acids: CASSGKGGELFF.

The rearrangement uses TRBV5-5 and TRBJ1-5, with a possible D match to TRBD1 (5 bases). CDR3 length: 15 amino acids. The germline V gene has CDR1 SGHKS and CDR2 YYEKEE (reference sequence). The germline V and J ends were trimmed by 4 bases and 5 bases, with 16 bases remaining between them. This CDR3 reads CASSLGPVSDQPQHF. The CDR3 nucleotides are TGTGCCAGCAGCCTGGGGCCAGTGTCCGATCAGCCCCAGCATTTT.

The rearrangement links TRBV5-1 to TRBJ2-2; maybe TRBD2 (5 bases). V was clipped by 0 bases and J by 7 bases, with 10 bases between them. Germline assignment: CDR1 SGHRS and CDR2 YFSETQ. This CDR3 has 14 residues. The CDR3: CASSLGRDLGELFF. The CDR3 DNA sequence: TGCGCCAGCAGCTTGGGTCGGGATCTCGGGGAGCTGTTTTTT.

This clonotype was seen more than once but under ten times. The chain carries TRBV7-9 and TRBJ2-5, with TRBD1 identical over 8 bases. CDR1 is SEHNR, CDR2 FQNEAQ, per germline (reference sequence). The trim removed 5 bases at V and 9 bases at J, leaving 23 bases unmatched. This CDR3 is 18 amino acids long. CDR3 sequence reads: CASSGTTGAPLGSGAQYF. The CDR3 DNA reads as TGTGCCAGCAGCGGTACGACAGGGGCACCCCTCGGCTCGGGGGCCCAGTACTTC.